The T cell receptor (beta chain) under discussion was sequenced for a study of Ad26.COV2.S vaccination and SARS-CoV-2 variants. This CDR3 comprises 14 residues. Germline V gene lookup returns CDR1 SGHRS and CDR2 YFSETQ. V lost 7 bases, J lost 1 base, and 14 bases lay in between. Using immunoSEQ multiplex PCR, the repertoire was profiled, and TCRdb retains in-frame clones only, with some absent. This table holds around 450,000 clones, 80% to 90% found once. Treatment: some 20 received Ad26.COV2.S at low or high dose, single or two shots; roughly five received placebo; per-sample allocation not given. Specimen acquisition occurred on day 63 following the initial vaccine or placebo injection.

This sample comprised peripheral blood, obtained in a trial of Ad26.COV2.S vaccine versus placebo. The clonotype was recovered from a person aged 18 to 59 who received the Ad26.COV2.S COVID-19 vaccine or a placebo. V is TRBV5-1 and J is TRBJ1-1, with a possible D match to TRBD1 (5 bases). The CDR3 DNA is TGCGCCAGCTCAACGGGGCCGTCGAACACTGAAGCTTTCTTT. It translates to CASSTGPSNTEAFF.